This entry lists 24 T cell receptor beta chains sequenced from one sample in a study of blood T cell repertoires in COVID-19 (dated by TCRdb to the early 2020s). The receptor library was made with the immunoSEQ multiplex PCR assay. TCRdb stores this immuneACCESS table with in-frame sequences only. Part of the clones is absent; in the studies checked, under half of the shortfall reflects unresolved V genes, and no reason is known for the rest. The sample table lists approximately 150,000 clones, about 90% of them with a count of one. In total, the top ten clones hold about 6% of the sample. Sequenced material: peripheral blood. The source is a man of 80 years or more with acute or convalescent COVID-19.

The V gene is TRBV2, the J gene TRBJ1-6; 7 bases line up with TRBD1. The J segment lost 9 bases and the V segment lost 6 bases, leaving 11 bases of the junction unmatched. The CDR3 covers 15 residues. Per the germline V gene, CDR1 is SNHLY and CDR2 is FYNNEI. CDR3 region: CASRLDRVDGSPLHF. The DNA of the CDR3 is TGTGCCAGCAGATTAGACAGGGTAGACGGTTCACCCCTCCACTTT.

The V and J genes are TRBV5-1 and TRBJ2-6; D is perhaps TRBD1 (5 bases). With 0 bases removed from V and 2 bases from J, the gap between germline ends came to 12 bases. The CDR3 length is 17 residues. In germline, CDR1 is SGHRS, CDR2 YFSETQ. The CDR3 here is CASSLAGSVAGANVLTF. The CDR3 region has the DNA TGCGCCAGCAGCTTGGCAGGGTCTGTCGCTGGGGCCAACGTCCTGACTTTC. Looking up the rest from reference TRBV5-1 and TRBJ2-6 gives the full variable domain: KAGVTQTPRYLIKTRGQQVTLSCSPISGHRSVSWYQQTPGQGLQFLFEYFSETQRNKGNFPGRFSGRQFSNSRSEMNVSTLELGDSALYLCASSLAGSVAGANVLTFGAGSRLTVL.

The rearrangement uses TRBV4-1 and TRBJ1-2, with no clear D. The germline V gene encodes CDR1 MGHRA and CDR2 YSYEKL. V lost 0 bases and J lost 3, with 8 bases in between. The CDR3 runs 14 residues. The CDR3 coding sequence is TGCGCCAGCAGCCAAGATCGAGGCTACTATGGCTACACCTTC. Amino acids: CASSQDRGYYGYTF.

The chain joins TRBV3-1 (or the pseudogene TRBV3-2) to TRBJ2-2; D is unclear. V was shortened by 4 bases and J by 4 bases, with 7 bases between the two germline ends. CDR3 length: 13 residues. Germline lookup yields CDR1 LGHDT and CDR2 YNNKEL (reference sequence). The CDR3: CASSPYATGELFF. CDR3 coding DNA: TGTGCCAGCAGCCCCTATGCCACCGGGGAGCTGTTTTTT.

This chain joins TRBV7-2 and TRBJ2-1; 7 nucleotides agree with TRBD2. V dropped 3 bases and J dropped 5; count of bases not matched to a gene: 7. Germline lookup yields CDR1 SGHTA and CDR2 FQGNSA. CDR3 length: 15 amino acids. The chain's CDR3 is CASSLRAGRDNEQFF. The CDR3 DNA reads as TGTGCCAGCAGCTTGAGGGCAGGGAGGGACAATGAGCAGTTCTTC.

Of note for this clone: In the same sample, other DNA sequences code for this CDR3. This chain links TRBV9 with TRBJ2-5; the D gene is possibly TRBD1 (6 bases). Germline values: CDR1 SGDLS, CDR2 YYNGEE. The length of the CDR3 is 11 residues. V was trimmed by 4 bases and J by 5 bases, leaving 6 bases between them. The CDR3 coding sequence is TGTGCCAGCAGCAGGGGGGAGACCCAGTACTTC. It is translated as CASSRGETQYF.

The chain uses TRBV18 and TRBJ2-1; D not certain. Between the trimmed V and J ends, which lost 3 bases and 9 bases, there was a span of 9 bases. Germline values: CDR1 KGHSH, CDR2 LQKENI. This CDR3 is built from 12 residues. The CDR3 coding sequence is TGTGCCAGCTCACCCTCATCGGGTGAGCAGTTCTTC. It translates to CASSPSSGEQFF.

This clone was counted between two and nine times. The V and J genes are TRBV28 and TRBJ1-2; weak D call: TRBD1 (5 bases). Trimming removed 5 bases from V and 6 bases from J, with 10 bases in between. The CDR3 covers 12 residues. Germline V gene sequence: CDR1 MDHEN, CDR2 SYDVKM. The CDR3 nucleotides are TGTGCCAGCAGTCCCCAGGGTAATGGCTACACCTTC. The encoded protein is CASSPQGNGYTF.

The rearrangement links TRBV5-1 to TRBJ2-1; TRBD2 aligns across 10 bases. The CDR3 has 16 residues. CDR1 is SGHRS and CDR2 is YFSETQ in the germline V gene. The V segment lost 1 base and the J segment 2 bases; nucleotides outside the gene matches: 3. CDR3 amino acids: CASSLSTSGTYNEQFF. The CDR3, as DNA: TGCGCCAGCAGCTTGAGTACTAGCGGGACCTACAATGAGCAGTTCTTC.

V is TRBV18 and J is TRBJ2-1; 11 nucleotides line up with TRBD2. The ends lost 4 bases at V and 9 bases at J; junction bases unmatched: 8. Germline CDR1 reads KGHSH; CDR2 reads LQKENI. The CDR3 contains 15 residues. The CDR3 DNA is TGTGCCAGCTCACGCGGTAGCGGGGGGGCCCTTGAGCAGTTCTTC. Protein product: CASSRGSGGALEQFF.

This clone was seen once. This chain uses TRBV5-1 with TRBJ1-3; D unresolved. Germline V gene sequence: CDR1 SGHRS, CDR2 YFSETQ. This CDR3 is 15 amino acids long. V gave up 4 bases and J gave up 1 base, with 12 bases separating them. Here the CDR3 reads CASSEGAGSGNTIYF. CDR3 coding DNA: TGCGCCAGCAGCGAAGGCGCAGGTTCTGGAAACACCATATATTTT.

The chain uses TRBV2 and TRBJ1-2; 9 nucleotides match TRBD1. The CDR3 spans 14 residues. CDR1 SNHLY and CDR2 FYNNEI come from the germline V gene. The ends lost 1 base at V and 4 bases at J; junction bases unmatched: 1. The CDR3 bases are TGTGCCAGCAGTGAAGGACAGGGGGGCTATGGCTACACCTTC. It encodes CASSEGQGGYGYTF.

This clone turned up a few times. The J gene is TRBJ1-6, the V gene TRBV3-1 (or the pseudogene TRBV3-2); D call uncertain. Trimming cost V 7 bases and J 6 bases, with 13 bases left between them. This CDR3 spans 14 amino acids. CDR1 and CDR2 (germline): LGHDT, YNNKEL (reference sequence). The CDR3 region is CASIGSGGNSPLHF. The CDR3 nucleotides are TGTGCCAGCATTGGTTCGGGTGGTAATTCACCCCTCCACTTT.

The table lists this clone with a few counts. This rearrangement joins TRBV30 to TRBJ2-2; 9 nucleotides match TRBD1. The V gene end was trimmed by 0 bases and the J gene end by 4 bases; junction bases not matched to a gene: 3. Germline CDR1 GTSNPN, CDR2 SVGIG (reference sequence). The CDR3 covers 15 residues. CDR3 amino acids: CAWSVQGAGTGELFF. The DNA of the CDR3 is TGTGCCTGGAGTGTACAGGGGGCCGGCACCGGGGAGCTGTTTTTT.

The genes are TRBV7-9 and TRBJ1-2, with D possibly TRBD1 on 6 matching bases. The V end lost 6 bases, the J end lost 2 bases, and 13 bases lay between the germline ends. Looked up from germline, CDR1 is SEHNR and CDR2 is FQNEAQ (reference sequence). CDR3 length: 14 residues. In DNA, the CDR3 is TGTGCCAGCAGTAGGGACACCACCAACTATGGCTACACCTTC. Protein product: CASSRDTTNYGYTF.

This clone was counted only a few times. The chain carries TRBV3-1 (or the pseudogene TRBV3-2) and TRBJ2-7, with 10 bases fitting TRBD1. This CDR3 has 15 amino acids. Germline values: CDR1 LGHDT, CDR2 YNNKEL (reference sequence). With V trimmed by 2 bases and J by 7 bases, 8 bases remained unmatched. In DNA form, the CDR3 reads TGTGCCAGCAGCCAACTTGGAGGACAGGGGGGAGAGCAGTACTTC. It specifies CASSQLGGQGGEQYF.

The CDR3 is CASSDSGQVNQPQHF. The CDR3 DNA sequence: TGTGCCAGCAGTGATTCGGGACAGGTCAATCAGCCCCAGCATTTT. This chain uses TRBV6-1 with TRBJ1-5, with 8 bases that match TRBD1. With 3 bases clipped from V and 3 bases from J, the junction kept 4 bases outside the gene matches. Looked up from germline, CDR1 is MNHNS and CDR2 is SASEGT. This CDR3 has 15 amino acids.

The rearrangement links TRBV5-4 to TRBJ2-1; 7 positions match TRBD1. Looked up from germline, CDR1 is SGHNT and CDR2 is YYREEE (reference sequence). Losses at the gene ends were 0 bases for V and 3 bases for J; bases not matched to a gene: 0. The length of the CDR3 is 14 residues. The CDR3: CASSLGQGYNEQFF. The CDR3 DNA is TGTGCCAGCAGCTTGGGACAGGGCTACAATGAGCAGTTCTTC.

The CDR3 DNA reads as TGTGCCAGCAGCCACGGGGGGAAACAGCCCCAGCATTTT. It is translated as CASSHGGKQPQHF. The chain combines TRBV3-1 (or the pseudogene TRBV3-2) with TRBJ1-5; D possibly corresponds to TRBD1 (5 bases). CDR3 length: 13 residues. Germline V CDR1 and CDR2: LGHDT, YNNKEL (reference sequence). Trimming left V 3 bases short and J 7 bases short, with 10 bases between.

J is TRBJ1-6 and V is TRBV4-1; no firm D call. This CDR3 is 16 amino acids long. CDR1 is MGHRA, CDR2 YSYEKL, per germline. Trimming left V 4 bases short and J 9 bases short, with 19 bases between. The CDR3 coding sequence is TGCGCCAGCAGCCCTCAGATGACTAACTCTTTTTCACCCCTCCACTTT. Amino acids: CASSPQMTNSFSPLHF.

This chain links TRBV24-1 with TRBJ2-1; a possible D gene is TRBD2 (5 bases). The germline V gene encodes CDR1 KGHDR and CDR2 SFDVKD. This CDR3 spans 14 amino acids. Trimming left V 5 bases short and J 9 bases short, with 16 bases between. The CDR3 protein is CATSGRPSFREQFF. DNA for the CDR3: TGTGCCACCAGTGGTCGGCCTAGCTTCCGTGAGCAGTTCTTC.

The V call is TRBV5-4, the J call TRBJ2-5; 8 bases are a match to TRBD2. This CDR3 is 14 amino acids long. In germline, CDR1 is SGHNT, CDR2 YYREEE (reference sequence). Trimming took 5 bases from V and 5 from J; bases not matched to a gene: 8. For the CDR3, the DNA is TGTGCCAGCAGTCCCAGCGGGGGTGAGGAGACCCAGTACTTC. Protein product: CASSPSGGEETQYF.

The chain uses TRBV29-1 and TRBJ2-5; D is perhaps TRBD1 (6 bases). CDR1 SQVTM and CDR2 ANQGSEA come from the germline V gene. The CDR3 totals 13 residues. Trimming removed 7 bases at V and 2 bases at J, with 14 bases between. The CDR3 DNA follows: TGCAGCGGTGGGCGGACAGCTCAAGAGACCCAGTACTTC. Protein product: CSGGRTAQETQYF.

The chain is built from TRBV18 and TRBJ2-6, with 7 bases fitting TRBD1. J was trimmed by 0 bases and V by 0 bases; bases with no gene match: 2. This CDR3 comprises 17 residues. Looked up from germline, CDR1 is KGHSH and CDR2 is LQKENI. This chain's CDR3 is CASSPPQGTSGANVLTF. CDR3 in DNA: TGTGCCAGCTCACCACCACAGGGGACCTCTGGGGCCAACGTCCTGACTTTC. Variable domain in full (rest from reference TRBV18 and TRBJ2-6): NAGVMQNPRHLVRRRGQEARLRCSPMKGHSHVYWYRQLPEEGLKFMVYLQKENIIDESGMPKERFSAEFPKEGPSILRIQQVVRGDSAAYFCASSPPQGTSGANVLTFGAGSRLTVL.